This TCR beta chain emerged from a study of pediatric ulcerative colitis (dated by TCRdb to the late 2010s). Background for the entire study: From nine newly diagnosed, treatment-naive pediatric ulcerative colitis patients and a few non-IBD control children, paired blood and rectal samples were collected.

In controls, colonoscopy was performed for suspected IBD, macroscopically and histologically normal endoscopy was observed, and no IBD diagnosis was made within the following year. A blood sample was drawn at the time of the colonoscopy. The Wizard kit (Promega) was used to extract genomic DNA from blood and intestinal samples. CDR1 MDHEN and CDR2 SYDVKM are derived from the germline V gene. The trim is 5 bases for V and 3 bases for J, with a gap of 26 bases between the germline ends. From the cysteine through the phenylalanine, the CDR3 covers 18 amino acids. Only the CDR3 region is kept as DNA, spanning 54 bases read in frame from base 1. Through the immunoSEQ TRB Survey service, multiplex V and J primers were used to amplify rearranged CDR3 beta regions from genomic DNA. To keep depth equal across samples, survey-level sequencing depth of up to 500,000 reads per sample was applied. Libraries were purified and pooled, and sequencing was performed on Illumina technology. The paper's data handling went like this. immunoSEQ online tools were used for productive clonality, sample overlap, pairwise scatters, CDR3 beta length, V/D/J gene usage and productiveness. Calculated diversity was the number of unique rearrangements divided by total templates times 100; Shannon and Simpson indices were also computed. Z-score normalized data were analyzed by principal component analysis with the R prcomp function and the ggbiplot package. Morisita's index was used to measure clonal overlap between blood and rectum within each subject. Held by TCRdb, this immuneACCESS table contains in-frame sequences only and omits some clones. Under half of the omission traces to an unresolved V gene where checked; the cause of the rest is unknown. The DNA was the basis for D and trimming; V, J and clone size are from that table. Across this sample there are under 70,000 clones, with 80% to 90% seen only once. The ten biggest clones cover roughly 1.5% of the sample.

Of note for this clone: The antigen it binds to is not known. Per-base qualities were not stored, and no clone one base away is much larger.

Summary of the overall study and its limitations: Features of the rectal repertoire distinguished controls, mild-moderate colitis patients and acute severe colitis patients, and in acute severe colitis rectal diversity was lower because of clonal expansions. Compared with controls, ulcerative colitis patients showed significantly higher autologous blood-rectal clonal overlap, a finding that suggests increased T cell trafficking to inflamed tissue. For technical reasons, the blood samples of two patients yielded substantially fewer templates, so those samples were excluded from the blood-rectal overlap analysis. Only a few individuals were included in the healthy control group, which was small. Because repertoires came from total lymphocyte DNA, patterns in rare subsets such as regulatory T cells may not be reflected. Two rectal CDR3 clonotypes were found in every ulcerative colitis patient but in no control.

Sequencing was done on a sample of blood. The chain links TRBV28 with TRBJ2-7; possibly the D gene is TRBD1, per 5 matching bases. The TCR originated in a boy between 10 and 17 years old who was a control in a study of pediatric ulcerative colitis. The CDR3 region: CASSPTTAISRLFYEQYF. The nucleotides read TGTGCCAGCAGTCCGACGACAGCGATCTCCCGTCTTTTCTACGAGCAGTACTTC. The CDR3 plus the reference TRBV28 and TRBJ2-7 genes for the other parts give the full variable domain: DVKVTQSSRYLVKRTGEKVFLECVQDMDHENMFWYRQDPGLGLRLIYFSYDVKMKEKGDIPEGYSVSREKKERFSLILESASTNQTSMYLCASSPTTAISRLFYEQYFGPGTRLTVT.